A single sample gave rise to the 21 T cell receptor beta chains below, sequenced in a study of patients and donors after allogeneic stem cell transplantation. TCRdb recomputed calls from the RT-PCR reads with MiXCR, one row per CDR3 protein. The table records 900,000 to 1,000,000 distinct CDR3 sequences, more than 15% of them present only once. What was sequenced was blood, either unsorted or a sorted T cell fraction (not recorded which). These receptor sequences come from a human donor who was either an allogeneic HSCT recipient or a stem cell or donor lymphocyte infusion donor (not recorded which). It is not recorded whose cells these are; they may come from a transplant donor.

V and J are TRBV29-1 and TRBJ1-1; 8 positions agree with TRBD1. V was clipped by 5 bases and J by 7 bases; unmatched bases: 6. The CDR3 totals 12 residues. CDR1 is SQVTM and CDR2 is ANQGSEA in the germline V gene. CDR3 DNA sequence: TGCAGCGTTCGTGGACAGGGTTATGAAGCTTTCTTT. This translates into CSVRGQGYEAFF.

In its sample, this clonotype was seen a few times. CDR3 sequence reads: CASSPTRTSGNYEQYF. CDR3 DNA sequence: TGTGCCAGCAGCCCAACCCGGACTAGCGGGAACTACGAGCAGTACTTC. The chain carries TRBV13 and TRBJ2-7, with TRBD2 matching over 12 bases. The CDR3 contains 16 residues. CDR1 is PRHDT and CDR2 is FYEKMQ in the germline V gene (reference sequence). J gave up 3 bases and V 5 bases, and 8 bases lay outside the gene matches.

The J gene is TRBJ1-6, the V gene TRBV5-6; no clear D gene. The CDR3 has 16 amino acids. The germline CDR1 and CDR2 sequences are SGHDT and YYEEEE. V gave up 4 bases and J gave up 10 bases, with 21 bases separating them. The CDR3 region is CASSLRRSQLASPLHF. The CDR3 region has the DNA TGTGCCAGCAGCCTCCGGCGTTCCCAGCTAGCCTCACCCCTCCACTTT.

This chain connects TRBV7-8 to TRBJ2-3; the D gene is possibly TRBD2 (5 bases). The V and J ends lost 5 bases and 4 bases respectively, with 22 bases between them. The V gene's germline CDR1 is SGHVS and CDR2 FQNEAQ. The CDR3 consists of 17 residues. The DNA of the CDR3 is TGTGCCAGCAGCCCTCCATGGCCCAGCGTTAGCGCAGATACGCAGTATTTT. Translating it yields CASSPPWPSVSADTQYF.

CDR3 nucleotides: TGTGCCAGCAGTGAAGCTAGCCCCGAGGAGCAGTTCTTC. Translation: CASSEASPEEQFF. This rearrangement joins TRBV2 to TRBJ2-1; no definite D call. Germline CDR1 reads SNHLY; CDR2 reads FYNNEI. Trimming stripped 0 bases from V and 10 bases from J, with 10 bases between. The CDR3 has 13 residues.

This clonotype was detected a few times. This chain joins TRBV25-1 and TRBJ2-1; TRBD2 agrees at 7 bases. Germline V gives CDR1 MGHDK, CDR2 SYGVNS. CDR3 length equals 17 residues. V shed 6 bases and J 9 bases; nucleotides not matched to a gene: 20. CDR3 nucleotides: TGTGCCAGCAGCCGAAGGGAGCGGGGCCTCCTAGGAGGTGAGCAGTTCTTC. It encodes CASSRRERGLLGGEQFF.

The V gene is TRBV7-9, the J gene TRBJ2-7; D may be TRBD1 (7 bases). Per the germline V gene, CDR1 is SEHNR and CDR2 is FQNEAQ (reference sequence). The CDR3 is made up of 16 amino acids. V was shortened by 1 base and J by 2 bases, with 15 bases between the two germline ends. The CDR3 DNA follows: TGTGCCAGCAGCTTAGGATCTGCGGGACAGACCTACGAGCAGTACTTC. This codes for CASSLGSAGQTYEQYF. Full variable domain (remainder filled in from reference TRBV7-9 and TRBJ2-7): DTGVSQNPRHKITKRGQNVTFRCDPISEHNRLYWYRQTLGQGPEFLTYFQNEAQLEKSRLLSDRFSAERPKGSFSTLEIQRTEQGDSAMYLCASSLGSAGQTYEQYFGPGTRLTVT.

There are a few counts of this clonotype. The chain joins TRBV28 to TRBJ2-1, with 8 bases identical to TRBD1. The CDR3 has 15 amino acids. The V gene's germline CDR1 is MDHEN and CDR2 SYDVKM. J was trimmed by 4 bases and V by 6 bases; bases with no gene match: 8. CDR3 sequence: CASSHQGALYNEQFF. CDR3 coding DNA: TGTGCCAGCAGCCATCAGGGGGCCCTTTACAATGAGCAGTTCTTC.

This clonotype was recorded at least ten times. The V and J genes are TRBV11-2 and TRBJ2-1; D might be TRBD1 (6 bases). V was clipped by 1 base and J by 4 bases, with 11 bases between them. The CDR3 spans 15 residues. CDR1 SGHAT and CDR2 FQNNGV come from the germline V gene. Written as DNA, the CDR3 is TGTGCCAGCAGCTTAGCGGACAGACTTTACAATGAGCAGTTCTTC. Its translation: CASSLADRLYNEQFF.

In nucleotides, the CDR3 is TGTGCCACCAGTGACTACACAGGGGGCCCAGAGACCCAGTACTTC. This gives the protein CATSDYTGGPETQYF. The genes are TRBV24-1 and TRBJ2-5; TRBD1 aligns across 9 bases. The ends lost 4 bases at V and 4 bases at J; junction bases unmatched: 6. Germline CDR1 reads KGHDR; CDR2 reads SFDVKD. CDR3 length: 15 amino acids.

The chain combines TRBV27 with TRBJ2-6; no firm D call. This CDR3 has 16 amino acids. V was pared by 6 bases and J by 1 base, with 13 bases between. Germline CDR1 and CDR2: MNHEY and SMNVEV (reference sequence). This CDR3 is CASRQWGSSGANVLTF. The CDR3 nucleotides read TGTGCCAGCAGACAGTGGGGTTCGTCTGGGGCCAACGTCCTGACTTTC.

The V and J genes are TRBV25-1 and TRBJ2-3; 11 bases are shared with TRBD2. V shed 7 bases and J 7 bases; nucleotides not matched to a gene: 7. The length of the CDR3 is 14 residues. Germline V lookup: CDR1 MGHDK, CDR2 SYGVNS. The CDR3 region is CASTYSGGDYTQYF. The DNA for the CDR3 is TGTGCCAGCACTTATAGCGGGGGGGATTATACGCAGTATTTT.

V usage is TRBV3-1 and J usage is TRBJ2-7; possible D gene TRBD2, 6 bases. CDR1 LGHDT and CDR2 YNNKEL come from the germline V gene (reference sequence). This CDR3 comprises 14 residues. With 1 base removed from V and 6 bases from J, the gap between germline ends came to 13 bases. The CDR3 DNA reads as TGTGCCAGCAGCCAAGTAGGCGGGACCCCCGAGCAGTACTTC. Translating gives CASSQVGGTPEQYF.

The chain has TRBV7-2 and TRBJ2-1, with D hard to call. V was cut by 5 bases and J by 3 bases, with 11 bases left in between. Germline assignment: CDR1 SGHTA and CDR2 FQGNSA. The CDR3 sequence is 14 residues long. DNA for the CDR3: TGTGCCAGCAGCCGCTCGGAGATCTACAATGAGCAGTTCTTC. Its translation: CASSRSEIYNEQFF. The entire variable domain, with the rest obtained from reference TRBV7-2 and TRBJ2-1, is as follows: GAGVSQSPSNKVTEKGKDVELRCDPISGHTALYWYRQSLGQGLEFLIYFQGNSAPDKSGLPSDRFSAERTGGSVSTLTIQRTQQEDSAVYLCASSRSEIYNEQFFGPGTRLTVL.

The chain joins TRBV20-1 to TRBJ1-6; the D gene is possibly TRBD1 (6 bases). The CDR3 loop spans 15 amino acids. Germline V lookup: CDR1 DFQATT, CDR2 SNEGSKA (reference sequence). Trimming left V 3 bases short and J 7 bases short, with 16 bases between. The CDR3 DNA sequence: TGCAGTGCTAGTATCAGGGGCGGCTTCAATTCACCCCTCCACTTT. It yields the protein CSASIRGGFNSPLHF.

The chain uses TRBV27 and TRBJ2-7; 7 bases match TRBD1. Germline V gene lookup returns CDR1 MNHEY and CDR2 SMNVEV (reference sequence). J gave up 5 bases and V 4 bases, and 8 bases lay outside the gene matches. The CDR3 is 14 amino acids. CDR3 region: CASSSGQEFDEQYF. CDR3 sequence (DNA): TGTGCCAGCAGTTCCGGACAGGAGTTCGACGAGCAGTACTTC.

This clonotype occurred a few times. The chain employs TRBV29-1 and TRBJ2-2; D may correspond to TRBD1 or TRBD2 (6 bases each). Trimming shortened V by 0 bases and J by 6 bases, and 14 bases separated the two germline ends. Germline values: CDR1 SQVTM, CDR2 ANQGSEA. The CDR3 totals 15 residues. The CDR3 spells CSVEEGGRVPGELFF. The CDR3, as DNA: TGCAGCGTTGAAGAGGGGGGCCGGGTACCCGGGGAGCTGTTTTTT.

This clonotype was counted a few times. The chain uses TRBV4-1 and TRBJ1-4; perhaps TRBD1 as D (6 bases). This CDR3 is built from 15 residues. Trimming stripped 0 bases from V and 8 bases from J, with 13 bases between. Germline V CDR1 and CDR2: MGHRA, YSYEKL. As DNA, the CDR3 is TGCGCCAGCAGCCAAGATCAGGGGCTTGGGGAAAAACTGTTTTTT. Encoded protein: CASSQDQGLGEKLFF.

The V and J genes are TRBV20-1 and TRBJ2-7, with no clear D. Germline V gene data show CDR1 as DFQATT and CDR2 as SNEGSKA (reference sequence). Trimming left V 6 bases short and J 6 bases short, with 9 bases between. The CDR3 is 10 residues long. CDR3 residues: CSAHVREQYF. DNA of the CDR3: TGCAGTGCACACGTCCGCGAGCAGTACTTC.

V and J are TRBV6-5 and TRBJ2-3; D remains unclear. Germline assignment: CDR1 MNHEY and CDR2 SVGAGI. V lost 9 bases and J 1 base, leaving 8 bases between the germline ends. CDR3 length: 12 residues. CDR3: CARSLGTDTQYF. Here the CDR3 DNA reads TGTGCCAGGAGTCTGGGCACAGATACGCAGTATTTT.

V and J are TRBV27 and TRBJ1-2, with 10 nucleotides matching TRBD1. CDR1 MNHEY and CDR2 SMNVEV come from the germline V gene (reference sequence). V dropped 6 bases and J dropped 7; count of bases not matched to a gene: 2. The CDR3 length is 12 residues. The CDR3 region is CASRTGGSGYTF. CDR3 in DNA: TGTGCCAGCAGGACAGGGGGCAGTGGCTACACCTTC.